Below are 14 T cell receptor beta chains sequenced from a single sample in a study of OX40 agonist ivuxolimab in advanced cancers. Assay used: immunoSEQ multiplex PCR; TCRdb lists only in-frame clones, some missing. This table holds 65,000 to 90,000 clones, about 91% found once. Here the sequenced sample was CD4+ or CD8+ T cells sorted from blood, taken in a trial of the OX40 agonist ivuxolimab. Receptors originate from an adult with an advanced solid tumor such as melanoma, head and neck, liver or kidney cancer.

This clone is a singleton in its sample. V is TRBV7-9 and J is TRBJ2-7, with D possibly matching TRBD2 (6 bases). The CDR3 extends over 12 amino acids. V dropped 5 bases and J dropped 5 bases, with 10 bases sitting between them. CDR1 and CDR2 from the germline V gene are SEHNR and FQNEAQ (reference sequence). CDR3 sequence: CASSLRLDEQYF. The CDR3 DNA reads TGTGCCAGCAGCCTCCGACTAGACGAGCAGTACTTC. The complete variable domain, with remaining parts taken from reference TRBV7-9 and TRBJ2-7, reads DTGVSQNPRHKITKRGQNVTFRCDPISEHNRLYWYRQTLGQGPEFLTYFQNEAQLEKSRLLSDRFSAERPKGSFSTLEIQRTEQGDSAMYLCASSLRLDEQYFGPGTRLTVT.

The rearrangement links TRBV30 to TRBJ2-7; 12 bases line up with TRBD2. The V segment lost 4 bases and the J segment 2 bases; nucleotides outside the gene matches: 3. Germline CDR1 and CDR2: GTSNPN and SVGIG (reference sequence). The CDR3 totals 14 residues. CDR3 residues: CAWTRTSGTYEQYF. CDR3 bases: TGTGCCTGGACTCGGACTAGCGGGACCTACGAGCAGTACTTC. Full variable domain (missing parts from reference TRBV30 and TRBJ2-7): SQTIHQWPATLVQPVGSPLSLECTVEGTSNPNLYWYRQAAGRGLQLLFYSVGIGQISSEVPQNLSASRPQDRQFILSSKKLLLSDSGFYLCAWTRTSGTYEQYFGPGTRLTVT.

The gene calls are TRBV7-2 and TRBJ2-2; D may be TRBD2 (6 bases). The CDR3 is made up of 16 amino acids. Germline loops: CDR1 SGHTA, CDR2 FQGNSA. V dropped 6 bases and J dropped 2 bases, with 16 bases sitting between them. CDR3 loop: CASRPNSGGNTGELFF. In nucleotides, the CDR3 is TGTGCCAGCAGACCCAATAGCGGAGGAAACACCGGGGAGCTGTTTTTT.

The chain is built from TRBV6-5 and TRBJ2-5; D not resolved. Per the germline V gene, CDR1 is MNHEY and CDR2 is SVGAGI. The CDR3 has 13 amino acids. CDR3 in amino acids: CASSRMAQETQYF. The DNA of the CDR3 is TGTGCTAGCTCACGTATGGCGCAAGAGACCCAGTACTTC.

The chain joins TRBV19 to TRBJ1-1; no reliable D call. V was cut by 1 base and J by 0 bases, with 6 bases left in between. The germline V gene encodes CDR1 LNHDA and CDR2 SQIVND (reference sequence). The CDR3 length is 14 residues. CDR3 region: CASSIGAVNTEAFF. In DNA, the CDR3 is TGTGCCAGTAGTATAGGAGCGGTGAACACTGAAGCTTTCTTT.

The V and J genes are TRBV28 and TRBJ1-5; D remains unclear. CDR1 is MDHEN, CDR2 SYDVKM, per germline. Trimming took 8 bases from V and 0 from J, leaving 8 bases between them. The CDR3 is 13 amino acids. Here the CDR3 reads CASGGYSNQPQHF. The DNA of the CDR3 is TGTGCCAGCGGAGGGTATAGCAATCAGCCCCAGCATTTT. Supplemented by reference TRBV28 and TRBJ1-5, the full variable domain reads DVKVTQSSRYLVKRTGEKVFLECVQDMDHENMFWYRQDPGLGLRLIYFSYDVKMKEKGDIPEGYSVSREKKERFSLILESASTNQTSMYLCASGGYSNQPQHFGDGTRLSIL.

This chain connects TRBV5-1 to TRBJ1-4, with a tentative D call TRBD1 (5 bases). Germline V gene sequence: CDR1 SGHRS, CDR2 YFSETQ. V was shortened by 0 bases and J by 6 bases, with 9 bases between the two germline ends. The CDR3 is 14 residues long. The CDR3 DNA reads TGCGCCAGCAGCTTGGTCGGGGCTGATGAAAAACTGTTTTTT. It yields the protein CASSLVGADEKLFF.

This chain connects TRBV9 to TRBJ2-1; D is undetermined. The CDR3 extends over 15 amino acids. Germline CDR1 and CDR2: SGDLS and YYNGEE. Trimming left V 0 bases short and J 5 bases short, with 12 bases between. As DNA, the CDR3 is TGTGCCAGCAGCGTAGCGGTGGTCGGAAACAATGAGCAGTTCTTC. This sequence encodes CASSVAVVGNNEQFF.

This clone showed up just once. The rearrangement joins TRBV5-6 to TRBJ1-5; possibly TRBD1 for D (5 bases). Germline CDR1 SGHDT, CDR2 YYEEEE. V lost 4 bases and J lost 8, with 16 bases in between. This CDR3 region has 14 residues. CDR3 coding DNA: TGTGCCAGCAGCACAGGCAGGGACGGAGAGCCCCAGCATTTT. This gives the protein CASSTGRDGEPQHF.

This chain uses TRBV7-2 with TRBJ2-5, with TRBD1 matching over 9 bases. Germline loops: CDR1 SGHTA, CDR2 FQGNSA. Trimming took 1 base from V and 0 from J; bases not matched to a gene: 6. CDR3 length equals 17 residues. The CDR3 here is CASSLERTGAYQETQYF. CDR3 coding DNA: TGTGCCAGCAGCTTAGAGCGGACAGGGGCGTACCAAGAGACCCAGTACTTC.

The rearrangement uses TRBV18 and TRBJ1-5, with unresolved D. Germline V gene lookup returns CDR1 KGHSH and CDR2 LQKENI. The CDR3 spans 14 residues. V lost 6 bases and J 3 bases, leaving 12 bases between the germline ends. CDR3 in amino acids: CASSAGSANQPQHF. The CDR3 DNA reads as TGTGCCAGCTCCGCCGGGAGCGCCAATCAGCCCCAGCATTTT.

The rearrangement links TRBV27 to TRBJ2-1; TRBD2 is a possible D gene (5 bases). The V gene lost 8 bases and the J gene lost 1 base, with 12 bases spanning the gap. This CDR3 is 14 amino acids long. Per germline, CDR1 MNHEY and CDR2 SMNVEV (reference sequence). The CDR3 is CASRWSGSYNEQFF. As DNA, the CDR3 is TGTGCCAGCCGGTGGTCGGGGTCCTACAATGAGCAGTTCTTC.

This chain links TRBV5-1 with TRBJ2-3; 9 nucleotides align to TRBD2. The CDR3 covers 15 residues. V lost 7 bases and J lost 1; bases outside the gene matches: 7. The V gene's germline CDR1 is SGHRS and CDR2 YFSETQ. For the CDR3, the DNA is TGCGCCAGCGGTAGCGGGAGCGGAGGCACAGATACGCAGTATTTT. The encoded protein is CASGSGSGGTDTQYF.

The genes are TRBV6-6 and TRBJ1-5; 7 nucleotides align to TRBD1. CDR1 MNHNY and CDR2 SVGAGI come from the germline V gene (reference sequence). The CDR3 spans 13 residues. The V gene end was trimmed by 6 bases and the J gene end by 5 bases; junction bases not matched to a gene: 4. The CDR3 sequence: CASSRQGYQPQHF. The CDR3 DNA follows: TGTGCCAGCAGCCGACAGGGCTATCAGCCCCAGCATTTT.